The sequence of this TCR beta chain was determined in a study of cytomegalovirus exposure and HLA in healthy donors. Study context: Prior work identified more than 90 million unique TCR beta sequences in about 179 million T cells.

The PCR was carried out with 60 Vbeta primers and 13 Jbeta primers. The method was immunoSEQ multiplex PCR; TCRdb's version includes in-frame clones alone and lacks a portion of them. The data show about 160,000 clones, with around 80% seen just once and more than 1.3% held by the top ten. Study findings and constraints: Later analysis identified several of the most significant clusters that appeared linked to common viral pathogens. The study designated 150 or so TCR beta chains cytomegalovirus-associated. Reports described diagnosis of cytomegalovirus status by the classifier as highly specific and sensitive.

Germline V CDR1 and CDR2: LGHNA, YNFKEQ. CDR3 length: 14 residues. V was pared by 3 bases and J by 4 bases, with 2 bases of the junction left unmatched. To note about this clone: Its antigen is still unknown.

The sequencing sample was made of PBMCs. This receptor was obtained from a male donor in good health and CMV-seronegative. This chain joins TRBV4-2 and TRBJ1-5; TRBD1 agrees at 8 bases. CDR3 residues: CASSHRTGNQPQHF. DNA of the CDR3: TGTGCCAGCAGCCATAGGACAGGGAATCAGCCCCAGCATTTT.